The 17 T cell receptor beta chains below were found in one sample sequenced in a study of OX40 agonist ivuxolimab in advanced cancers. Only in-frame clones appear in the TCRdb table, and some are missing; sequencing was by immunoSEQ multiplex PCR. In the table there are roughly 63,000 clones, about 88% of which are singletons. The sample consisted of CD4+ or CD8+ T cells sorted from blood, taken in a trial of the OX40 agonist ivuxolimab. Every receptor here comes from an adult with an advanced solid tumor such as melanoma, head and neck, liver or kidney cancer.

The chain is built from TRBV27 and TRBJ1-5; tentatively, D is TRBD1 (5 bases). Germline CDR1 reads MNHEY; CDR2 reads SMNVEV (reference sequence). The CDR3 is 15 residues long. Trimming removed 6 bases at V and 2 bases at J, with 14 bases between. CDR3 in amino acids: CASSSGRPGNQPQHF. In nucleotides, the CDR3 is TGTGCCAGCAGCTCGGGACGGCCGGGCAATCAGCCCCAGCATTTT.

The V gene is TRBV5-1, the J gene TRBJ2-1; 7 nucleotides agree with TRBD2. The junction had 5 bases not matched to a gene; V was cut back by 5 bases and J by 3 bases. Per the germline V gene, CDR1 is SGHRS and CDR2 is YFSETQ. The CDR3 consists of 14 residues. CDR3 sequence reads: CASSSASGYNEQFF. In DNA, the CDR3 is TGCGCCAGCAGTTCGGCTAGCGGCTACAATGAGCAGTTCTTC.

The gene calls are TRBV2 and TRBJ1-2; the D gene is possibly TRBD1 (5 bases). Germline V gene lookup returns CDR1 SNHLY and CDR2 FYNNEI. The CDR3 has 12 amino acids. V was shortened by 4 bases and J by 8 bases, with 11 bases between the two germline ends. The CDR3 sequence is CASSGRRGGYTF. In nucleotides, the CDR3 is TGTGCCAGCAGTGGGAGGAGGGGCGGCTACACCTTC.

The chain's CDR3 is CASSSFRGYGYTF. The CDR3 DNA reads as TGTGCCAGCAGTTCCTTTCGAGGCTATGGCTACACCTTC. The chain is built from TRBV27 and TRBJ1-2, with D uncertain. The CDR3 covers 13 residues. V was clipped by 4 bases and J by 4 bases, with 10 bases between them. Germline V lookup: CDR1 MNHEY, CDR2 SMNVEV (reference sequence).

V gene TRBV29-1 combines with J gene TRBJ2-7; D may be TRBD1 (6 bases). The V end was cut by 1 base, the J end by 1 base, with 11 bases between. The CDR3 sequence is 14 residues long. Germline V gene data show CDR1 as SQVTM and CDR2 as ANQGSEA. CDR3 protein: CSVEVTGTSYEQYF. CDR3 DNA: TGCAGCGTTGAAGTGACAGGAACTTCCTACGAGCAGTACTTC.

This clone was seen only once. The CDR3 here is CAWSVLRGALDTGELFF. The CDR3 DNA sequence: TGTGCCTGGAGTGTACTAAGGGGGGCGCTGGACACCGGGGAGCTGTTTTTT. The V gene is TRBV30, the J gene TRBJ2-2; D assignment may be TRBD1 or TRBD2 (6 bases each). Germline-derived CDR1 and CDR2 are GTSNPN and SVGIG (reference sequence). Deletions cut 0 bases from V and 3 bases from J, with 17 bases between. There are 17 residues in the CDR3.

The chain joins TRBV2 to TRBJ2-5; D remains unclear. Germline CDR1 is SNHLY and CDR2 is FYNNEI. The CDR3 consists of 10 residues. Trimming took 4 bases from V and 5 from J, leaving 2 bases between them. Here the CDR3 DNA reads TGTGCCAGCAGTGGGGAGACCCAGTACTTC. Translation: CASSGETQYF.

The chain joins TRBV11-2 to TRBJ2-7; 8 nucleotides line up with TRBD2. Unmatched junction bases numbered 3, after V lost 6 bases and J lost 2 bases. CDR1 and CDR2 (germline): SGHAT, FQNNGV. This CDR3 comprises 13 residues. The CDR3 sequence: CASRISGAYEQYF. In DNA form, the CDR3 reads TGTGCCAGCAGAATTAGCGGGGCCTACGAGCAGTACTTC.

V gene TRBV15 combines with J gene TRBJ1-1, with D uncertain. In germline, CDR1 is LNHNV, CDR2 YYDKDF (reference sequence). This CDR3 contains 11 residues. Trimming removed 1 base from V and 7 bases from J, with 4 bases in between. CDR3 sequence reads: CATSRGVEAFF. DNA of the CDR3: TGTGCCACCAGCAGAGGGGTTGAAGCTTTCTTT.

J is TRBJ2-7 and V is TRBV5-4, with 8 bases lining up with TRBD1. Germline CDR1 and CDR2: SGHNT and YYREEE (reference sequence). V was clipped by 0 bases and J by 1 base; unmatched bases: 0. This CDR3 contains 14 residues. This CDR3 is CASSLGDRSYEQYF. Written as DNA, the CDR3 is TGTGCCAGCAGCTTGGGGGACAGGTCCTACGAGCAGTACTTC.

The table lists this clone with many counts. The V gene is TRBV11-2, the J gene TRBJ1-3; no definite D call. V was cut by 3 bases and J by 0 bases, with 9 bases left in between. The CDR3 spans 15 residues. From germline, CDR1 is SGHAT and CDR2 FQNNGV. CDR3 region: CASSLTPSSGNTIYF. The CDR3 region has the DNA TGTGCCAGCAGCTTGACCCCTAGCTCTGGAAACACCATATATTTT.

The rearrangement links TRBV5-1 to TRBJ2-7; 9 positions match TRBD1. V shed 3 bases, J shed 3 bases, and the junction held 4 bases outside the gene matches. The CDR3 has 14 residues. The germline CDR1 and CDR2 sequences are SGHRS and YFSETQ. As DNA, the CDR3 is TGCGCCAGCAGCTCCGGGACAGGGTACTACGAGCAGTACTTC. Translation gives CASSSGTGYYEQYF.

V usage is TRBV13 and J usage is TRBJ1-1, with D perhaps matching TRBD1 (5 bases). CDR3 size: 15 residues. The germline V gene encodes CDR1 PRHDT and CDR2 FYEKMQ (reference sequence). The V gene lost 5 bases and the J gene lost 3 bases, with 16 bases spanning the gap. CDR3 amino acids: CASSPGGELDTEAFF. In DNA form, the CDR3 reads TGTGCCAGCAGCCCCGGGGGGGAGTTGGACACTGAAGCTTTCTTT.

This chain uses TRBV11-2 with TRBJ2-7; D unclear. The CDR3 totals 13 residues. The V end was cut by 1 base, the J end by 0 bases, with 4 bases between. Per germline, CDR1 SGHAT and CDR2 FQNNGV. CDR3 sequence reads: CASSLGYSYEQYF. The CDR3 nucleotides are TGTGCCAGCAGCTTAGGTTACTCCTACGAGCAGTACTTC.

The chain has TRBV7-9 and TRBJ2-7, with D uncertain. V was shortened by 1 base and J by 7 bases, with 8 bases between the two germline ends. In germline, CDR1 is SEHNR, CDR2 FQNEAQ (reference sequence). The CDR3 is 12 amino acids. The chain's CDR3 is CASSLVLGEQYF. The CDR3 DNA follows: TGTGCCAGCAGCTTAGTTTTGGGTGAGCAGTACTTC.

The CDR3 bases are TGTGCCAGCACCTCCCGGGCAGGACCCTACAATGAGCAGTTCTTC. Residues: CASTSRAGPYNEQFF. V is TRBV27 and J is TRBJ2-1, with unresolved D. CDR1 is MNHEY and CDR2 is SMNVEV in the germline V gene (reference sequence). CDR3 length: 15 residues. V was trimmed by 7 bases and J by 2 bases, leaving 15 bases between them.

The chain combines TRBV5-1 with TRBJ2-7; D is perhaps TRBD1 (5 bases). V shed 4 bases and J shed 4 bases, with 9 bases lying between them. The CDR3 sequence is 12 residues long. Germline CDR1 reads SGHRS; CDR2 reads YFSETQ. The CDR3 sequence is CASSRDSYEQYF. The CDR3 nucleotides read TGCGCCAGCAGCCGCGACAGTTACGAGCAGTACTTC.